This entry is about one T cell receptor beta chain. The germline V gene encodes CDR1 SGDLS and CDR2 YYNGEE. CDR3 length: 16 amino acids. Trimming cost V 4 bases and J 7 bases, with 21 bases left between them. These data are taken from a study of cytomegalovirus exposure and HLA in healthy donors. PCR used 60 Vbeta primers and 13 Jbeta primers. Generated by immunoSEQ multiplex PCR, the TCRdb table keeps only in-frame clones and is missing some. The sample records more than 130,000 clones, approximately 80% being singletons. The chain couples TRBV9 to TRBJ2-1; unclear D gene. The sequenced sample consisted of PBMCs. This TCR came from a man aged 35 to 55 in good health and CMV-seropositive. DNA for the CDR3: TGTGCCAGCAGCCCCCAAGGCCCCCGAACGGGTAATGAGCAGTTCTTC. Protein sequence: CASSPQGPRTGNEQFF.